Detailed here is one TCR beta chain. Its antigen remains unknown. This CDR3 spans 15 amino acids. J lost 5 bases, V lost 2 bases, and 8 bases had no gene match. Germline loops: CDR1 SGHDT, CDR2 YYEEEE. Time point denoted: week 47, end of study. Topical imiquimod accompanied each vaccine dose, which consisted of 300 ug of mutant IDH1 20-mer peptide. Donors' newly diagnosed IDH1-mutant WHO grade 3 or 4 astrocytomas lacked nuclear ATRX. Clones were sequenced by immunoSEQ multiplex PCR, and TCRdb holds only the in-frame ones, with some missing. The table has fewer than 35,000 clones, around 82% seen once. The data stem from a study of a mutant IDH1 vaccine in newly diagnosed glioma.

The rearrangement links TRBV5-6 to TRBJ2-7; 9 bases align to TRBD1. Sequencing was performed on PBMCs, taken from a glioma patient whose treatment included an IDH1 peptide vaccine. The sequence came from a man aged 25-45 years with glioma. CDR3 nucleotide sequence: TGTGCCAGCAGCTTAGTCGGGACAGGGTCCCACGAGCAGTACTTC. It translates to CASSLVGTGSHEQYF.